The next 15 T cell receptor beta chains were all read from a single sample in a study of regulatory T cells in long-lasting Graves disease. The time point here: persistent/refractory GD, antithyroid drugs over 5 years with positive TRAb. Following extraction of RNA from PBMCs, that RNA was used to make the TCR library. The authors built TCR beta libraries using iRepertoire HTBI primers and Arm-PCR of CDR3 regions. TCRdb used MiXCR to reprocess the multiplex PCR reads, holding one entry per CDR3 protein. The table shows around 510,000 distinct CDR3 sequences, with under 25% occurring only once. The material sequenced was peripheral blood mononuclear cells (PBMCs), taken when the disease was refractory, from a patient treated with antithyroid drugs. Receptors were obtained from a female donor with Graves disease.

Notes on this clonotype: Just one base apart from a much larger clone, this may be a read error. The V gene is TRBV11-2, the J gene TRBJ2-2; D possibly uses TRBD1 or TRBD2 (6 bases each). The CDR3 runs to 14 residues. CDR1 is SGHAT and CDR2 is FQNNGV in the germline V gene. This chain's CDR3 is CASSLGGATGEPFF. DNA for the CDR3: TGTGCCAGCAGCTTAGGGGGGGCGACCGGGGAGCCGTTTTTT.

This clonotype was counted at least ten times. The rearrangement uses TRBV6-5 and TRBJ2-7; maybe TRBD1 (6 bases). CDR3 length: 15 amino acids. Trimming cost V 3 bases and J 3 bases, with 15 bases left between them. Germline loops: CDR1 MNHEY, CDR2 SVGAGI. CDR3 protein: CASSYRQGYGYEQYF. DNA of the CDR3: TGTGCCAGCAGTTATCGGCAGGGGTATGGCTACGAGCAGTACTTC.

This clonotype was counted many times. The genes are TRBV6-1 and TRBJ1-1, with D tentatively TRBD1 (6 bases). The V end was cut by 6 bases, the J end by 10 bases, with 18 bases between. Germline lookup yields CDR1 MNHNS and CDR2 SASEGT. This CDR3 comprises 13 residues. CDR3 amino acids: CASSEYGGPPAFF. The DNA of the CDR3 is TGTGCCAGCAGCGAATACGGGGGGCCCCCAGCTTTCTTT.

This clonotype was seen repeatedly, ten times or more. The chain carries TRBV7-8 and TRBJ2-5; D is tentatively TRBD1 or TRBD2 (6 bases each). Germline assignment: CDR1 SGHVS and CDR2 FQNEAQ. This CDR3 is built from 13 residues. V was pared by 1 base and J by 5 bases, with 8 bases between. The CDR3 protein is CASSLGRGETQYF. CDR3 sequence (DNA): TGTGCCAGCAGCTTAGGGAGGGGGGAGACCCAGTACTTC. The full variable domain, with the rest looked up from reference TRBV7-8 and TRBJ2-5, is GAGVSQSPRYKVAKRGQDVALRCDPISGHVSLFWYQQALGQGPEFLTYFQNEAQLDKSGLPSDRFFAERPEGSVSTLKIQRTQQEDSAVYLCASSLGRGETQYFGPGTRLLVL.

This clonotype was detected only a few times. The V gene is TRBV27, the J gene TRBJ2-7; no reliable D call. This CDR3 region has 13 residues. CDR1 and CDR2 (germline): MNHEY, SMNVEV (reference sequence). V was clipped by 5 bases and J by 1 base, with 9 bases between them. CDR3 in amino acids: CASSGSTSYEQYF. CDR3 nucleotide sequence: TGTGCCAGCAGTGGCAGCACTTCCTACGAGCAGTACTTC.

V usage is TRBV6-1 and J usage is TRBJ2-7; D ambiguous. V was trimmed by 5 bases and J by 3 bases, leaving 8 bases between them. Per the germline V gene, CDR1 is MNHNS and CDR2 is SASEGT. The CDR3 sequence is 12 residues long. The CDR3 nucleotides are TGTGCCAGCAGTCCCCTCTTCTACGAGCAGTACTTC. Translating it yields CASSPLFYEQYF.

The sample holds many counts of this clonotype. The V and J genes are TRBV6-9 and TRBJ2-5, with D tentatively TRBD2 (6 bases). CDR3 length: 15 residues. Germline CDR1 MNHGY, CDR2 SVAAGI. V was clipped by 3 bases and J by 4 bases, with 15 bases between them. The DNA for the CDR3 is TGTGCCAGCAGTTACTCCAGACTAGTGGCAGAGACCCAGTACTTC. Translation: CASSYSRLVAETQYF.

This clonotype was seen at least ten times. The V gene is TRBV13, the J gene TRBJ2-7; the D gene is possibly TRBD2 (5 bases). V was pared by 4 bases and J by 3 bases, with 13 bases between. Germline values: CDR1 PRHDT, CDR2 FYEKMQ (reference sequence). This CDR3 contains 14 residues. The chain's CDR3 is CASSSGFTSYEQYF. In DNA form, the CDR3 reads TGTGCCAGCAGCTCAGGATTTACTAGCTACGAGCAGTACTTC.

This chain links TRBV5-1 with TRBJ2-7; 13 bases line up with TRBD2. Germline trimming cut 4 bases from V and 6 bases from J; bases unmatched to any gene: 7. The CDR3 is 15 amino acids. CDR1 and CDR2 from the germline V gene are SGHRS and YFSETQ. The CDR3 DNA reads as TGCGCCAGCAGCGCTACCGGGACTAGCGGGACCGAGCAGTACTTC. Protein sequence: CASSATGTSGTEQYF.

This clonotype was seen more than once but under ten times. V is TRBV4-2 and J is TRBJ1-1, with D maybe TRBD1 (5 bases). CDR3 length: 17 residues. V dropped 4 bases and J dropped 5 bases, with 23 bases sitting between them. The germline V gene has CDR1 LGHNA and CDR2 YNFKEQ. For the CDR3, the DNA is TGTGCCAGCAGCCTATGGGCTGACCCACTCGAGGGGACTGAAGCTTTCTTT. It is translated as CASSLWADPLEGTEAFF.

The chain employs TRBV11-2 and TRBJ1-4; tentative D call: TRBD1 (6 bases). In germline, CDR1 is SGHAT, CDR2 FQNNGV. The V gene lost 3 bases and the J gene lost 8 bases, with 13 bases spanning the gap. CDR3 length: 14 amino acids. CDR3 region: CASSLGPDREKLFF. The DNA of the CDR3 is TGTGCCAGCAGCTTGGGACCTGACAGGGAAAAACTGTTTTTT.

This clonotype was seen repeatedly, ten times or more. This chain uses TRBV27 with TRBJ1-1, with TRBD1 identical over 8 bases. The CDR3 consists of 15 residues. The J segment lost 0 bases and the V segment lost 5 bases, leaving 5 bases of the junction unmatched. CDR1 and CDR2 from the germline V gene are MNHEY and SMNVEV (reference sequence). In DNA, the CDR3 is TGTGCCAGCAGTCCGCAGGGGGCGTTGAACACTGAAGCTTTCTTT. Translation: CASSPQGALNTEAFF.

CDR3 sequence (DNA): TGTGCCAGCAGCGCGACAGGGAGATACACTGAAGCTTTCTTT. It yields the protein CASSATGRYTEAFF. The J gene is TRBJ1-1, the V gene TRBV7-9; TRBD1 matches 7 bases. The CDR3 totals 14 residues. CDR1 and CDR2 from the germline V gene are SEHNR and FQNEAQ (reference sequence). The trim removed 5 bases at V and 3 bases at J, leaving 6 bases unmatched.

This clonotype was detected many times. J is TRBJ1-6 and V is TRBV28; D is perhaps TRBD1 (5 bases). V was cut by 6 bases and J by 5 bases, with 11 bases left in between. Germline values: CDR1 MDHEN, CDR2 SYDVKM. The CDR3 spans 14 residues. CDR3 sequence: CASRWGINNSPLHF. The DNA of the CDR3 is TGTGCCAGCAGATGGGGGATCAATAATTCACCCCTCCACTTT. Full variable domain (rest looked up from reference TRBV28 and TRBJ1-6): DVKVTQSSRYLVKRTGEKVFLECVQDMDHENMFWYRQDPGLGLRLIYFSYDVKMKEKGDIPEGYSVSREKKERFSLILESASTNQTSMYLCASRWGINNSPLHFGNGTRLTVT.

This clonotype was recorded at least ten times. The rearrangement links TRBV28 to TRBJ2-7, with D tentatively TRBD2 (7 bases). Trimming left V 7 bases short and J 0 bases short, with 19 bases between. The germline V gene has CDR1 MDHEN and CDR2 SYDVKM. The CDR3 loop spans 16 amino acids. CDR3 sequence reads: CASTYHGGASSYEQYF. The CDR3 DNA is TGTGCCAGCACCTATCATGGGGGGGCCTCCTCCTACGAGCAGTACTTC. Full variable domain (outside the CDR3, taken from reference TRBV28 and TRBJ2-7): DVKVTQSSRYLVKRTGEKVFLECVQDMDHENMFWYRQDPGLGLRLIYFSYDVKMKEKGDIPEGYSVSREKKERFSLILESASTNQTSMYLCASTYHGGASSYEQYFGPGTRLTVT.